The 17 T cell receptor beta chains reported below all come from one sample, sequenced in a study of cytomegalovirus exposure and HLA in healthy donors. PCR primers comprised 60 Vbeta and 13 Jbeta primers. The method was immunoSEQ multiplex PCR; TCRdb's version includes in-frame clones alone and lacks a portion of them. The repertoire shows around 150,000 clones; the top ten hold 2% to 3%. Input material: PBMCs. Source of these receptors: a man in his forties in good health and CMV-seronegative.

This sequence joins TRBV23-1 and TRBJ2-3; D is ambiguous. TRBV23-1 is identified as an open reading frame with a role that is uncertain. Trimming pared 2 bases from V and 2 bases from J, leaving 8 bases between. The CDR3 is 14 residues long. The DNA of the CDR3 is TGCGCCAGCAGTCAAGTGTCTTACACAGATACGCAGTATTTT. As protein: CASSQVSYTDTQYF.

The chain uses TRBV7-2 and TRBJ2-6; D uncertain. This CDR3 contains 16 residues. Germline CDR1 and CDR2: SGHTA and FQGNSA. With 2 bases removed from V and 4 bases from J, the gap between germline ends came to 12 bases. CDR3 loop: CASSLFLAPGANVLTF. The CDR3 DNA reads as TGTGCCAGCAGCTTATTCCTGGCCCCCGGGGCCAACGTCCTGACTTTC.

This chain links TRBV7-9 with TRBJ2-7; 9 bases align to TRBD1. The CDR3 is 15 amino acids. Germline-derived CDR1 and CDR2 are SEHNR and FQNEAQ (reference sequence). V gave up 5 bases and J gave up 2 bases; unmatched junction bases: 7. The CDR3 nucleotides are TGTGCCAGCAGCACGGGACAGGGTCTCCCCTACGAGCAGTACTTC. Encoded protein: CASSTGQGLPYEQYF.

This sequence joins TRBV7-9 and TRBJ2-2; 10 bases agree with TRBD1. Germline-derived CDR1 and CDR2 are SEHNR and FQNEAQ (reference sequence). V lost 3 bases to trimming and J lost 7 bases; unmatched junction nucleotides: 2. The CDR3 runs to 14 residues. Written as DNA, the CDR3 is TGTGCCAGCAGCTTCGGGACAGGGGTCGGGGAGCTGTTTTTT. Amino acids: CASSFGTGVGELFF.

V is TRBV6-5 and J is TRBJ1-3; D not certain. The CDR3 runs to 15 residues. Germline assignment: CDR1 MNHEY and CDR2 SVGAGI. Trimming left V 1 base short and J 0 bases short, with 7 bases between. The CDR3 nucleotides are TGTGCCAGCAGTTACTATGCGGACTCTGGAAACACCATATATTTT. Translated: CASSYYADSGNTIYF.

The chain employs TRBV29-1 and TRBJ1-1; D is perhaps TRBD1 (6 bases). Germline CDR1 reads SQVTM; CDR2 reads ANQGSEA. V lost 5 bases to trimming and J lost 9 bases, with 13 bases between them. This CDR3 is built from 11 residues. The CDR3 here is CSVYRDSQAFF. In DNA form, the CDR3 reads TGCAGCGTTTACAGGGATAGTCAAGCTTTCTTT.

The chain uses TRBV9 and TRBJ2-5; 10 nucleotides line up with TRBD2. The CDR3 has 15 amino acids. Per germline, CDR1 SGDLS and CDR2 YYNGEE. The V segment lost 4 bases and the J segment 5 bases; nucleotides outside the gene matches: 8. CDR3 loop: CASSPIAGGTETQYF. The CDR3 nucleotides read TGTGCCAGCAGCCCTATAGCGGGGGGAACCGAGACCCAGTACTTC.

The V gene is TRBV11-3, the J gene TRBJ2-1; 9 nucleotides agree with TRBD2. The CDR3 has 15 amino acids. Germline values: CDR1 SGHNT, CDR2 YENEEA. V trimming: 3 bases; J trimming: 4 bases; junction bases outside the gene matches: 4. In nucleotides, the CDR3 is TGTGCCAGCAGCTTTAGCGGGGGCCCGTACAATGAGCAGTTCTTC. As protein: CASSFSGGPYNEQFF.

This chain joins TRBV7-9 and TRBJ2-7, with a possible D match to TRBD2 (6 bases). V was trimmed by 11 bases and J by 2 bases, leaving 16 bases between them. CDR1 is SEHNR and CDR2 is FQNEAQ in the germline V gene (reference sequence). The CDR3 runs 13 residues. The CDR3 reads CALGTGETYEQYF. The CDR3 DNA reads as TGTGCCTTGGGGACGGGGGAGACCTACGAGCAGTACTTC.

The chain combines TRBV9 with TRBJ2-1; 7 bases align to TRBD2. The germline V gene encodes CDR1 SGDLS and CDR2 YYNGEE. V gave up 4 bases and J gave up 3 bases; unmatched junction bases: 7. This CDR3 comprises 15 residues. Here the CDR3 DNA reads TGTGCCAGCAGCTTCCGGGGGGAGGTCTACAATGAGCAGTTCTTC. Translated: CASSFRGEVYNEQFF.

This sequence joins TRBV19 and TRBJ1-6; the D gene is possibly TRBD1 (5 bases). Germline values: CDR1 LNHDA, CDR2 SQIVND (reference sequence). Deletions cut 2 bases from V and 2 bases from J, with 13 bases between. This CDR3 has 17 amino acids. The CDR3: CASSIKGSTAYNSPLHF. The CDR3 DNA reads TGTGCCAGTAGTATAAAGGGATCGACAGCCTATAATTCACCCCTCCACTTT.

The CDR3 region has the DNA TGTGCCAGCAGCTTATCTACTGTGAGCACAGATACGCAGTATTTT. Its translation is CASSLSTVSTDTQYF. The chain couples TRBV7-3 to TRBJ2-3; D not resolved. Trimming stripped 2 bases from V and 0 bases from J, with 9 bases between. The CDR3 loop spans 15 amino acids. Germline V gene sequence: CDR1 SGHTA, CDR2 FQGTGA.

CDR3: CASSSLGYPGANVLTF. CDR3 DNA sequence: TGTGCCAGCAGTTCCCTAGGTTATCCTGGGGCCAACGTCCTGACTTTC. The chain links TRBV6-5 to TRBJ2-6, with D unclear. Trimming shortened V by 4 bases and J by 2 bases, and 12 bases separated the two germline ends. The CDR3 contains 16 residues. Per germline, CDR1 MNHEY and CDR2 SVGAGI.

This CDR3 is CASSLGGNEETQYF. CDR3 DNA sequence: TGTGCCAGCAGCTTGGGCGGGAACGAGGAGACCCAGTACTTC. The chain combines TRBV5-4 with TRBJ2-5; maybe TRBD2 (6 bases). The germline V and J ends were trimmed by 0 bases and 5 bases, with 11 bases remaining between them. CDR1 is SGHNT, CDR2 YYREEE, per germline (reference sequence). The CDR3 has 14 residues.

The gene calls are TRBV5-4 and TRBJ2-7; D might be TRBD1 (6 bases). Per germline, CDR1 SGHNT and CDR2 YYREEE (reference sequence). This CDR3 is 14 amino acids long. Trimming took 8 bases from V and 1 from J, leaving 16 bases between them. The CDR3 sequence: CASKTWTDSYEQYF. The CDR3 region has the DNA TGTGCCAGTAAGACTTGGACAGATTCCTACGAGCAGTACTTC.

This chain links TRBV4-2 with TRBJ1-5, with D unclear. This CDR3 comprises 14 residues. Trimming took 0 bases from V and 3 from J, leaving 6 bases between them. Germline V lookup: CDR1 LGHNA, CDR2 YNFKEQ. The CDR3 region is CASSQDTYNQPQHF. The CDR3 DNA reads TGTGCCAGCAGCCAAGATACCTACAATCAGCCCCAGCATTTT.

This chain's CDR3 is CATDNRANQPQHF. CDR3 coding DNA: TGTGCCACAGACAACAGAGCCAATCAGCCCCAGCATTTT. The gene calls are TRBV19 and TRBJ1-5; no definite D call. Between the trimmed V and J ends, which lost 10 bases and 3 bases, there was a span of 13 bases. The germline V gene encodes CDR1 LNHDA and CDR2 SQIVND (reference sequence). The CDR3 runs to 13 residues.